This T cell receptor beta chain was obtained from a study of CD8+CD57+ T cells in acquired aplastic anemia. TCR beta VDJ and CDR3 profiles were obtained from a genomic DNA template. Each CDR3 protein gets one entry after TCRdb re-called the reads with MiXCR. The table shows fewer than 250,000 distinct CDR3 sequences, with around 43% occurring only once. V was cut by 0 bases and J by 3 bases, with 17 bases left in between. Germline V gene data show CDR1 as LGHNA and CDR2 as YNFKEQ. The CDR3 sequence is 17 residues long. For sequencing, patients were chosen who had shown expansion of CD8+CD57+ cells by flow cytometry.

Sequencing was carried out using sorted CD4+, CD8+, or CD8+CD57+ T cells (not recorded which) from PBMCs. The chain carries TRBV4-2 and TRBJ2-5; a weak D match, TRBD2 (7 bases). The source is a human donor with aplastic anemia. For the CDR3, the DNA is TGTGCCAGCAGCCAAGAGGGGGGGCGATTGGGTGAAGAGACCCAGTACTTC. Amino acids: CASSQEGGRLGEETQYF.